The clone carrying this T cell receptor beta chain was seen once. Produced via immunoSEQ multiplex PCR; TCRdb's table is partial and in-frame only. The sample has about 17,000 clones; 70% to 90% are singletons. This sample stems from a study of OX40 agonist ivuxolimab in advanced cancers. Study-wide context: Ivuxolimab is a fully human IgG2 antibody that activates OX40 (CD134).

Trimming pared 3 bases from V and 2 bases from J, leaving 11 bases between. This CDR3 region has 15 residues. From germline, CDR1 is SGHVS and CDR2 FQNEAQ. The clonotype originates from an adult with an advanced solid tumor such as melanoma, head and neck, liver or kidney cancer. The V gene is TRBV7-8, the J gene TRBJ2-1; D is perhaps TRBD1 (5 bases). This material consisted of CD4+ or CD8+ T cells sorted from blood, taken in a trial of the OX40 agonist ivuxolimab. The DNA for the CDR3 is TGTGCCAGCAGCTTGTGGGGCCAAGCCTACAATGAGCAGTTCTTC. This gives the protein CASSLWGQAYNEQFF.